The clone carrying this T cell receptor (beta chain) was detected once. This specimen comes from a study of blood T cell repertoires in COVID-19. Study at large: The origin of the acute and convalescent COVID-19 samples was the United States, Italy and Spain.

Per the original methods: Reference gene primer amplification yielded estimated nucleated cell counts. The repertoire was sequenced with immunoSEQ multiplex PCR; TCRdb's copy has only in-frame clones and lacks some. The V and J calls and the clone size are those of that table, but D and trimming were determined from the DNA. Of roughly 170,000 clones listed, 70% to 90% were seen once; the top ten hold roughly 20%. Between the trimmed V and J ends, which lost 6 bases and 1 base, there was a span of 10 bases. The CDR3 spans 14 residues. Germline values: CDR1 LNHDA, CDR2 SQIVND (reference sequence). This TCR came from a man between 65 and 85 years old with active or convalescent COVID-19. This rearrangement joins TRBV19 to TRBJ2-4; perhaps TRBD2 as D (5 bases). Material: peripheral blood. CDR3 nucleotides: TGTGCCAGTAGGAGGGATCGGGCCAAAAACATTCAGTACTTC. It yields the protein CASRRDRAKNIQYF.